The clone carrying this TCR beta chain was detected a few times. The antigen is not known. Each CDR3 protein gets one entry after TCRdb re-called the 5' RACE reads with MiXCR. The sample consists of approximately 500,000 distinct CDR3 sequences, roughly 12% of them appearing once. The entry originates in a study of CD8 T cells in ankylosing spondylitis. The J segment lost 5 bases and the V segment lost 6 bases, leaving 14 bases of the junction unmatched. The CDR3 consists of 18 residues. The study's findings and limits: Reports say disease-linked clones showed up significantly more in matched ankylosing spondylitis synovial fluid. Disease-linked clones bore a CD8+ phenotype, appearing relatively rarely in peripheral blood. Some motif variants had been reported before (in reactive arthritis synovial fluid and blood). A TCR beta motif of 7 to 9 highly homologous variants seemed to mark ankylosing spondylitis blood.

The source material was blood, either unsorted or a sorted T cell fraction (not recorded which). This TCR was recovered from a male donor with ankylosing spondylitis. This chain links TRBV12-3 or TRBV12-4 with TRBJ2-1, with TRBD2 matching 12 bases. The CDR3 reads CASRLLAGGRYADNEQFF. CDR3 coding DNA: TGTGCCAGCAGACTACTAGCGGGAGGCCGGTATGCCGACAATGAGCAGTTCTTC.